This T cell receptor (beta chain) emerged from a study of blood T cell repertoires in COVID-19. Study-level information: Some COVID-19 samples were acute and others convalescent; all came from the United States, Italy and Spain. The analysed material was cDNA or gDNA that came from T cells, B-cell-depleted T cells, or PBMCs.

This table comes from immunoSEQ multiplex PCR, and its TCRdb copy is limited to in-frame clones, with some not included. The sample lists more than 300,000 clones, roughly 90% occurring once. The CDR3 spans 16 residues. Trimming removed 6 bases from V and 1 base from J, with 18 bases in between. The V gene's germline CDR1 is MNHEY and CDR2 SVGEGT. The sequenced sample was peripheral blood. This sequence originates from a woman in her 70s with COVID-19, enrolled during active disease. V and J are TRBV6-2 or TRBV6-3 and TRBJ1-1, with D perhaps TRBD1 (5 bases). In DNA form, the CDR3 reads TGTGCCAGCAGCTTACCCAGGTCCGGGGGGAACACTGAAGCTTTCTTT. This translates into CASSLPRSGGNTEAFF.